One T cell receptor (beta chain) is described in this entry. Trimming left V 3 bases short and J 0 bases short, with 17 bases between. Germline CDR1 DFQATT, CDR2 SNEGSKA (reference sequence). The CDR3 totals 16 residues. Here immunoSEQ multiplex PCR was the method, and the copy in TCRdb shows in-frame clones only, minus some. The data show about 200,000 clones, approximately 85% seen once. This entry comes from a study of blood T cell repertoires in COVID-19. Seattle enrolled patients during active infection and tracked them longitudinally. V gene TRBV20-1 combines with J gene TRBJ1-1; maybe TRBD1 (6 bases). The sequence was obtained from a woman in her seventies with COVID-19, enrolled during active disease. Input material: peripheral blood. The CDR3 sequence is CSASPRGGPLNTEAFF. The DNA for the CDR3 is TGCAGTGCTAGTCCCCGGGGGGGGCCCCTGAACACTGAAGCTTTCTTT.